The T cell receptor beta chain under discussion was sequenced for a study of cytomegalovirus exposure and HLA in healthy donors. Primers: 60 Vbeta forward and 13 Jbeta reverse. Data came from immunoSEQ multiplex PCR; TCRdb stores just in-frame clones and leaves some out. The table has over 90,000 clones, roughly 85% seen once. The V and J ends lost 4 bases and 8 bases respectively, with 20 bases between them. This CDR3 comprises 15 residues. The germline V gene has CDR1 SEHNR and CDR2 FQNEAQ (reference sequence). This sequence joins TRBV7-9 and TRBJ1-2; D call uncertain. This clonotype originated in a man aged 35 to 55 in good health and CMV-seronegative. Material: PBMCs. The CDR3 is CASSSENGGVGGYTF. The DNA of the CDR3 is TGTGCCAGCAGCTCGGAAAACGGCGGGGTTGGCGGCTACACCTTC.